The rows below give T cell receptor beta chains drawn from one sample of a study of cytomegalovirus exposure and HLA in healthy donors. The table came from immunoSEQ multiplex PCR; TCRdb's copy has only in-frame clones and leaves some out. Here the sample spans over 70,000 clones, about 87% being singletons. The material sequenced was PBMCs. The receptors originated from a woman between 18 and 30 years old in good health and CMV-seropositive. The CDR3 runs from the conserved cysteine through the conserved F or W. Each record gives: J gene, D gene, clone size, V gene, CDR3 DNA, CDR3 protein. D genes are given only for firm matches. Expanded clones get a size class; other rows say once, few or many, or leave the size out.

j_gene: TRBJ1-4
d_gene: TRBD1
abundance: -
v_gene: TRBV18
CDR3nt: TGTGCCAGCTCGCGACAGGGGGCCGGTCAGGAAAAACTGTTTTTT
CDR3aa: CASSRQGAGQEKLFF

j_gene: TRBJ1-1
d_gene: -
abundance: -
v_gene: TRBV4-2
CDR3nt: TGTGCCAGCAGCCAAGCAAGTGCCGACTCAGCTTTCTTT
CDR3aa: CASSQASADSAFF

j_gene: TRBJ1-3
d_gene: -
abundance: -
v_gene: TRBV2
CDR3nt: TGTGCCAGCAGTGAGATTAGCCGAGACAGGCACGGAAACACCATATATTTT
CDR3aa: CASSEISRDRHGNTIYF

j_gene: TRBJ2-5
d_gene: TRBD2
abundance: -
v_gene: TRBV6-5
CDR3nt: TGTGCCAGCAGCCAGAGTCGGACTAGCGGAGAGACCCAGTACTTC
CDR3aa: CASSQSRTSGETQYF

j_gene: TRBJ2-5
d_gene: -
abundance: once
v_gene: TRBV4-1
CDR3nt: TGCGCCAGCAGCTCTCGCACGGCATGGCGGAACCAAGAGACCCAGTACTTC
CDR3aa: CASSSRTAWRNQETQYF

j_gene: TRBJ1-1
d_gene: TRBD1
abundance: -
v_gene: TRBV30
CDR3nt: TGTGCCTGGACCAAAAAGACAGGGGACACTGAAGCTTTCTTT
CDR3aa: CAWTKKTGDTEAFF

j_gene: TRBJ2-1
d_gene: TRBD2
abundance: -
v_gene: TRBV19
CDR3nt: TGTGCCAGTAGTATTGTCAGGGCGGGAGGAAAGGGCTACAATGAGCAGTTCTTC
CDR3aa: CASSIVRAGGKGYNEQFF

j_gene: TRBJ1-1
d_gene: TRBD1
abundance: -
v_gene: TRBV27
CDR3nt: TGTGCCAGCGGGGACAGTTTAAACACTGAAGCTTTCTTT
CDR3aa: CASGDSLNTEAFF

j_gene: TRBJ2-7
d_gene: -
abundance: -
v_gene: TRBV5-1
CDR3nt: TGCGCCAGCAGCGAGACATTGGGCTACGAGCAGTACTTC
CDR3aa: CASSETLGYEQYF

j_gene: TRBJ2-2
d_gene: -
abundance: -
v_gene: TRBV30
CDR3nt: TGTGCCAGTGCCCAGGCAGGGATCGCCGGGGAGCTGTTTTTT
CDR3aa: CASAQAGIAGELFF

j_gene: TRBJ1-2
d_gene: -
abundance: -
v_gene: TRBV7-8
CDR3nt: TGTGCCAGCAGCCTACGGGGGGGTTGGAGCTATGGCTACACCTTC
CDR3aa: CASSLRGGWSYGYTF

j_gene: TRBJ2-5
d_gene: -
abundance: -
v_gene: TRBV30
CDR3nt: TGTGCCTGGGATCGACGGGGAAAAGAGACCCAGTACTTC
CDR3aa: CAWDRRGKETQYF

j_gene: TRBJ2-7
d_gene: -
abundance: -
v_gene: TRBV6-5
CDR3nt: TGTGCCAGCAGTATCGGCTCCTACGAGCAGTACTTC
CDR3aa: CASSIGSYEQYF

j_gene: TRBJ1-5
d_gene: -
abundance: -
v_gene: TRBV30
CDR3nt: TGTGCCTGGAGTGTACAGGGTAATCAGCCCCAGCATTTT
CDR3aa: CAWSVQGNQPQHF

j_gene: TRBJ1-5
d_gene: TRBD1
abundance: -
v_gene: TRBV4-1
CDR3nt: TGCGCCAGCAGCCAAGTTATGGGGGGTAAGGGGGACAGCCAGCCCCAGCATTTT
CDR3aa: CASSQVMGGKGDSQPQHF

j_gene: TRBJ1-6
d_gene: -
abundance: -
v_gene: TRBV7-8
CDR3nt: TGTGCCAGCAGTTATCGTTCAGGTTTCGTCTCACCCCTCCACTTT
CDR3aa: CASSYRSGFVSPLHF

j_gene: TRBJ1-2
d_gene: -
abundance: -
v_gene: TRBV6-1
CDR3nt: TGTGCCAGCAGTCTCTCCTCCCTCAACTATGGCTACACCTTC
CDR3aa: CASSLSSLNYGYTF

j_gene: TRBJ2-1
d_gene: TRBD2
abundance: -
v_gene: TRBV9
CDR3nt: TGTGCCAGCAGCGCCACAAGGCTAGCGGGAGTGGGTGAGCAGTTCTTC
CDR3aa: CASSATRLAGVGEQFF

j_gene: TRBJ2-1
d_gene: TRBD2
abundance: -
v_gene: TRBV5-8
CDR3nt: TGTGCCAGCAGCTTACTAGCGGGAGGGAGCTCCTACAATGAGCAGTTCTTC
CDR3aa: CASSLLAGGSSYNEQFF

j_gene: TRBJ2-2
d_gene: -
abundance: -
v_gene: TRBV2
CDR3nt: TGTGCCAGCAGTGAAAGGGGGACCGGGGAGCTGTTTTTT
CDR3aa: CASSERGTGELFF

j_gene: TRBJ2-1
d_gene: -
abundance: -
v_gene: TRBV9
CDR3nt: TGTGCCAGCAGCGTAGGGGGGGTGGCCTACAATGAGCAGTTCTTC
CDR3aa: CASSVGGVAYNEQFF

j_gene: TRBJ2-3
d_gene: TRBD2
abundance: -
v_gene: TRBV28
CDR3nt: TGTGCCAGCAGTTTAGGGACTAGCGGGAGTGGGAATACGCAGTATTTT
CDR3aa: CASSLGTSGSGNTQYF

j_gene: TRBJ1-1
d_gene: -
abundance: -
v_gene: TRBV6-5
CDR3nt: TGTGCCAGCAGGCGTGGAGGGGCTGAAGCTTTCTTT
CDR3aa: CASRRGGAEAFF

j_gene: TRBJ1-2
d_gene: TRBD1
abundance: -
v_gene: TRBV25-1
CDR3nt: TGTGCCAGCAGTGCAAGGGACAGATACTATGGCTACACCTTC
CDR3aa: CASSARDRYYGYTF

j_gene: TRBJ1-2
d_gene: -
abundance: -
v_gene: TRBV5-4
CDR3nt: TGTGCCAGCACCTCCGGGACAAGGAACTATGGCTACACCTTC
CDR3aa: CASTSGTRNYGYTF

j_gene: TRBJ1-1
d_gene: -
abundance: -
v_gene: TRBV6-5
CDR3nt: TGTGCCAGCGCAACAAGGGGGAACACTGAAGCTTTCTTT
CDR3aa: CASATRGNTEAFF

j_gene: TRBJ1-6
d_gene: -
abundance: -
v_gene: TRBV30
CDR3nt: TGTGCCTGGAGGCCCAGCTCCTATAATTCACCCCTCCACTTT
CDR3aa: CAWRPSSYNSPLHF

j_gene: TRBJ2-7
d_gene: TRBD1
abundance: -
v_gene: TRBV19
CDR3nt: TGTGCCAGTAGTATCCAACAGGGGGGATACGAGCAGTACTTC
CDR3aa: CASSIQQGGYEQYF

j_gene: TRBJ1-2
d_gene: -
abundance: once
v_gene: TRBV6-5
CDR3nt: TGTGCCAGCAGTTACTCGAAGAGGGTTGGCTACACCTTC
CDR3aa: CASSYSKRVGYTF

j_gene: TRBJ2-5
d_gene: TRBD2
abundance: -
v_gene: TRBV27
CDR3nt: TGTGCCAGCAGCATAGCGGGGGGGGAAGAGACCCAGTACTTC
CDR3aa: CASSIAGGEETQYF